Following are 27 T cell receptor beta chains from one sample sequenced in a study of CD8+CD57+ T cells in acquired aplastic anemia listed by TCRdb under 2018. TCRdb lists the instrument as Illumina HiSeq 2000. Profiling of TCR beta VDJ combinations and CDR3 sequences used genomic DNA as the template. The raw public reads went through TCRdb reprocessing: fastp at Q25, MiXCR clone calling, in-frame beta chains kept. Each record represents a unique CDR3 protein, reported with the most common genes and DNA among its rows. This sample is represented by 450,000 to 550,000 distinct CDR3 sequences; 25% to 40% of them were singletons. About 0.8% of the sample rests with the top ten. Expansion of CD8+CD57+ cells had been shown by flow cytometry in the patients chosen for sequencing. The sample consisted of sorted CD4+, CD8+, or CD8+CD57+ T cells (not recorded which) from PBMCs. Receptors were obtained from a human donor with aplastic anemia.

At least ten counts were recorded for this clonotype. The rearrangement joins TRBV15 to TRBJ1-4, with D maybe TRBD1 (5 bases). Trimming removed 0 bases at V and 5 bases at J, with 13 bases between. The CDR3 length is 16 residues. The germline V gene encodes CDR1 LNHNV and CDR2 YYDKDF (reference sequence). The CDR3 here is CATSRDTPGLNEKLFF. The CDR3 nucleotides are TGTGCCACCAGCAGAGATACCCCAGGGCTGAATGAAAAACTGTTTTTT. Full variable domain (missing parts from reference TRBV15 and TRBJ1-4): DAMVIQNPRYQVTQFGKPVTLSCSQTLNHNVMYWYQQKSSQAPKLLFHYYDKDFNNEADTPDNFQSRRPNTSFCFLDIRSPGLGDTAMYLCATSRDTPGLNEKLFFGSGTQLSVL.

Many counts were recorded for this clonotype. CDR3 sequence reads: CASSGKAGVSDTQYF. Here the CDR3 DNA reads TGTGCCAGCAGCGGGAAGGCGGGAGTATCAGATACGCAGTATTTT. The chain is built from TRBV2 and TRBJ2-3; TRBD2 aligns across 7 bases. CDR1 and CDR2 from the germline V gene are SNHLY and FYNNEI. V was clipped by 6 bases and J by 4 bases; unmatched bases: 10. CDR3 length equals 15 residues.

This clonotype was found many times. The rearrangement uses TRBV25-1 and TRBJ2-5; possible D gene TRBD1, 6 bases. CDR3 length: 16 residues. V lost 3 bases to trimming and J lost 5 bases, with 19 bases between them. CDR1 is MGHDK, CDR2 SYGVNS, per germline. CDR3 DNA: TGTGCCAGCAGTGAGGCTTTCGAGACAGGCTGGGAGACCCAGTACTTC. Translated: CASSEAFETGWETQYF. The complete variable domain, with remaining parts taken from reference TRBV25-1 and TRBJ2-5, reads EADIYQTPRYLVIGTGKKITLECSQTMGHDKMYWYQQDPGMELHLIHYSYGVNSTEKGDLSSESTVSRIRTEHFPLTLESARPSHTSQYLCASSEAFETGWETQYFGPGTRLLVL.

This clonotype has at least ten counts. This chain connects TRBV19 to TRBJ1-5; no clear D. The V gene's germline CDR1 is LNHDA and CDR2 SQIVND (reference sequence). The CDR3 totals 13 residues. V was shortened by 4 bases and J by 0 bases, with 4 bases between the two germline ends. CDR3 loop: CASSRGSNQPQHF. The CDR3 coding sequence is TGTGCCAGTAGTAGAGGTAGCAATCAGCCCCAGCATTTT.

The chain carries TRBV10-3 and TRBJ1-2, with unresolved D. Germline CDR1 is ENHRY and CDR2 is SYGVKD. V lost 6 bases to trimming and J lost 2 bases, with 13 bases between them. The CDR3 extends over 14 amino acids. The CDR3 coding sequence is TGTGCCATCAGCGGGATATCTGGAAACTATGGCTACACCTTC. Residues: CAISGISGNYGYTF.

Note on this clonotype: A much more abundant neighbour one base away suggests this may be a read error. V usage is TRBV29-1 and J usage is TRBJ1-2; 8 bases agree with TRBD1. This CDR3 spans 13 amino acids. Per the germline V gene, CDR1 is SQVTM and CDR2 is ANQGSEA. CDR3 bases: TGCGGCGTCGGACTCACAGGGGGTCATGACTACACCTTC. This sequence encodes CGVGLTGGHDYTF.

J is TRBJ1-2 and V is TRBV29-1; 9 bases line up with TRBD1. The germline CDR1 and CDR2 sequences are SQVTM and ANQGSEA. There are 13 residues in the CDR3. V lost 7 bases and J lost 6; bases outside the gene matches: 9. For the CDR3, the DNA is TGCAGCGCAGAAGACAGGGGGATAGATGGCTACACCTTC. This gives the protein CSAEDRGIDGYTF.

This clonotype was seen repeatedly, ten times or more. The chain couples TRBV2 to TRBJ2-1; D remains ambiguous. Trimming took off 0 bases at V and 4 bases at J, with 10 bases between the two ends. The CDR3 runs 15 residues. The germline V gene has CDR1 SNHLY and CDR2 FYNNEI. CDR3 bases: TGTGCCAGCAGTGAAGCGCTTCCCGATTACAATGAGCAGTTCTTC. Translating it yields CASSEALPDYNEQFF.

This clonotype was seen many times. The chain recombines TRBV9 with TRBJ2-7; possibly TRBD1 for D (6 bases). Trimming removed 4 bases from V and 3 bases from J, with 17 bases in between. The germline CDR1 and CDR2 sequences are SGDLS and YYNGEE. The length of the CDR3 is 15 residues. The CDR3 DNA reads TGTGCCAGCAGCCCGCACCTCAGGGGAGACTACGAGCAGTACTTC. Amino acids: CASSPHLRGDYEQYF.

The V gene is TRBV7-9, the J gene TRBJ1-2, with 8 bases identical to TRBD1. V lost 5 bases, J lost 6 bases, and 11 bases stayed unmatched. CDR3 length equals 15 residues. Per the germline V gene, CDR1 is SEHNR and CDR2 is FQNEAQ (reference sequence). In DNA, the CDR3 is TGTGCCAGCAGCGCCGGGACAGGCGAACATAATGGCTACACCTTC. It specifies CASSAGTGEHNGYTF.

Many counts were recorded for this clonotype. V gene TRBV7-6 combines with J gene TRBJ1-2; perhaps TRBD1 as D (6 bases). This CDR3 region has 14 residues. The germline CDR1 and CDR2 sequences are SGHVS and FNYEAQ. Trimming pared 5 bases from V and 2 bases from J, leaving 12 bases between. The CDR3 coding sequence is TGTGCCAGCAGCCCCGGGGGCGGCAACTATGGCTACACCTTC. As protein: CASSPGGGNYGYTF.

The rearrangement joins TRBV20-1 to TRBJ1-5, with D perhaps matching TRBD1 (6 bases). The CDR3 extends over 14 amino acids. Germline CDR1 is DFQATT and CDR2 is SNEGSKA (reference sequence). V lost 8 bases, J lost 1 base, and 15 bases lay in between. Written as DNA, the CDR3 is TGCAGTACAAAAAGGGGGAGCAGCAATCAGCCCCAGCATTTT. This encodes CSTKRGSSNQPQHF.

This clonotype has ten or more counts. This rearrangement joins TRBV9 to TRBJ2-7, with D maybe TRBD2 (5 bases). The CDR3 consists of 15 residues. V was pared by 4 bases and J by 4 bases, with 18 bases between. CDR1 and CDR2 from the germline V gene are SGDLS and YYNGEE. CDR3 sequence: CASSKPWTQQYEQYF. The CDR3 bases are TGTGCCAGCAGCAAACCTTGGACTCAACAATACGAGCAGTACTTC.

This clonotype was counted a few times. The chain couples TRBV20-1 to TRBJ1-5, with D perhaps TRBD1 (5 bases). In germline, CDR1 is DFQATT, CDR2 SNEGSKA (reference sequence). CDR3 length: 16 residues. V lost 5 bases and J lost 3, with 20 bases in between. CDR3 residues: CSAGAGSRHYNQPQHF. CDR3 DNA sequence: TGCAGTGCTGGGGCGGGGAGCCGTCATTACAATCAGCCCCAGCATTTT.

This sequence joins TRBV3-1 and TRBJ1-4, with D unclear. Trimming left V 1 base short and J 6 bases short, with 6 bases between. Germline loops: CDR1 LGHDT, CDR2 YNNKEL (reference sequence). The CDR3 totals 13 residues. The CDR3, as DNA: TGTGCCAGCAGCCAAGCCGGGTATGAAAAACTGTTTTTT. It encodes CASSQAGYEKLFF.

This clonotype was found many times. V usage is TRBV7-6 and J usage is TRBJ1-6; TRBD1 might be the D (5 bases). The CDR3 consists of 14 residues. The V end lost 1 base, the J end lost 6 bases, and 7 bases lay between the germline ends. CDR1 and CDR2 from the germline V gene are SGHVS and FNYEAQ. The CDR3 reads CASSLGQINSPLHF. Written as DNA, the CDR3 is TGTGCCAGCAGCTTAGGACAGATTAATTCACCCCTCCACTTT.

Only a few counts were recorded for this clonotype. DNA of the CDR3: TGTGCCAGCAGTGACTCAAGCGGGAGGGTGGATGAGCAGTTCTTC. Translation gives CASSDSSGRVDEQFF. The chain couples TRBV6-4 to TRBJ2-1; the match to TRBD2 covers 10 bases. The CDR3 is made up of 15 amino acids. Trimming removed 0 bases from V and 8 bases from J; junction bases left unmatched: 4. CDR1 and CDR2 from the germline V gene are MRHNA and SNTAGT.

This clonotype has only a few counts. This chain connects TRBV6-1 to TRBJ1-2; D remains ambiguous. The CDR3 extends over 14 amino acids. CDR1 is MNHNS and CDR2 is SASEGT in the germline V gene. Trimming took 6 bases from V and 4 from J, leaving 15 bases between them. The CDR3 region has the DNA TGTGCCAGCAGGGGCAGCGCGGAGGTCTATGGCTACACCTTC. Protein product: CASRGSAEVYGYTF.

V gene TRBV7-9 combines with J gene TRBJ2-3; TRBD2 is a possible D gene (6 bases). Germline CDR1 and CDR2: SEHNR and FQNEAQ (reference sequence). The V gene lost 1 base and the J gene lost 0 bases, with 14 bases spanning the gap. There are 17 residues in the CDR3. The DNA for the CDR3 is TGTGCCAGCAGCTTAGTGTCGCGCGGGGCTAGCACAGATACGCAGTATTTT. Protein product: CASSLVSRGASTDTQYF.

This clonotype was observed many times. V usage is TRBV5-1 and J usage is TRBJ1-6; TRBD1 aligns across 8 bases. The CDR3 has 14 residues. The V segment lost 6 bases and the J segment 9 bases; nucleotides outside the gene matches: 8. CDR1 is SGHRS, CDR2 YFSETQ, per germline. The CDR3 loop is CASMQDRDSSPLHF. CDR3 bases: TGCGCCAGCATGCAGGACAGGGACTCTTCACCCCTCCACTTT.

This clonotype occurred many times. The rearrangement links TRBV24-1 to TRBJ2-3; 7 bases agree with TRBD1. V was pared by 6 bases and J by 5 bases, with 1 base of the junction left unmatched. The CDR3 contains 12 residues. Germline values: CDR1 KGHDR, CDR2 SFDVKD. CDR3 sequence: CATSTGEDTQYF. The CDR3, as DNA: TGTGCCACCAGTACAGGGGAAGATACGCAGTATTTT.

This clonotype came up many times. The chain couples TRBV5-1 to TRBJ2-7, with D uncertain. V lost 0 bases and J 0 bases, leaving 10 bases between the germline ends. The CDR3 is 15 amino acids. Germline lookup yields CDR1 SGHRS and CDR2 YFSETQ. The CDR3 region is CASSLDGPSSYEQYF. DNA of the CDR3: TGCGCCAGCAGCTTGGATGGCCCTAGCTCCTACGAGCAGTACTTC.

The sample holds many counts of this clonotype. The chain joins TRBV2 to TRBJ1-1; D is unclear. The CDR3 runs 14 residues. V lost 7 bases, J lost 1 base, and 13 bases lay in between. Per germline, CDR1 SNHLY and CDR2 FYNNEI. Here the CDR3 reads CASTTMDGNTEAFF. CDR3 DNA: TGTGCCAGCACGACGATGGACGGGAACACTGAAGCTTTCTTT.

This clonotype came up a few times. This chain connects TRBV20-1 to TRBJ2-1, with TRBD2 matching 12 bases. Germline V gene lookup returns CDR1 DFQATT and CDR2 SNEGSKA (reference sequence). After removal of 2 bases from V and 9 bases from J, the junction contained 8 bases not matched to a gene. This CDR3 has 15 amino acids. The CDR3 here is CSARRLAGESGEQFF. CDR3 DNA sequence: TGCAGTGCTAGAAGACTAGCGGGAGAGTCTGGTGAGCAGTTCTTC.

This clonotype was counted a single time. The chain combines TRBV20-1 with TRBJ2-2; 9 bases are a match to TRBD1. The CDR3 loop spans 15 amino acids. Losses at the gene ends were 5 bases for V and 2 bases for J; bases not matched to a gene: 6. Per germline, CDR1 DFQATT and CDR2 SNEGSKA (reference sequence). DNA for the CDR3: TGCAGTGCTGGGAACAGGGGGCATAACACCGGGGAGCTGTTTTTT. Protein: CSAGNRGHNTGELFF.

This chain connects TRBV20-1 to TRBJ2-2; possibly TRBD1 or TRBD2 for D (6 bases each). The germline CDR1 and CDR2 sequences are DFQATT and SNEGSKA (reference sequence). Trimming pared 5 bases from V and 7 bases from J, leaving 17 bases between. There are 14 residues in the CDR3. The chain's CDR3 is CSALLVGGHGELFF. DNA for the CDR3: TGCAGTGCTCTCCTAGTAGGGGGGCACGGGGAGCTGTTTTTT.

This clonotype was picked up a small number of times. The J gene is TRBJ2-1, the V gene TRBV5-1; D is perhaps TRBD1 (6 bases). CDR3 length: 16 residues. The germline CDR1 and CDR2 sequences are SGHRS and YFSETQ. Between the trimmed V and J ends, which lost 7 bases and 0 bases, there was a span of 17 bases. CDR3 residues: CASPVTGSSSYNEQFF. CDR3 in DNA: TGCGCCAGCCCGGTAACAGGGTCGAGCTCCTACAATGAGCAGTTCTTC.